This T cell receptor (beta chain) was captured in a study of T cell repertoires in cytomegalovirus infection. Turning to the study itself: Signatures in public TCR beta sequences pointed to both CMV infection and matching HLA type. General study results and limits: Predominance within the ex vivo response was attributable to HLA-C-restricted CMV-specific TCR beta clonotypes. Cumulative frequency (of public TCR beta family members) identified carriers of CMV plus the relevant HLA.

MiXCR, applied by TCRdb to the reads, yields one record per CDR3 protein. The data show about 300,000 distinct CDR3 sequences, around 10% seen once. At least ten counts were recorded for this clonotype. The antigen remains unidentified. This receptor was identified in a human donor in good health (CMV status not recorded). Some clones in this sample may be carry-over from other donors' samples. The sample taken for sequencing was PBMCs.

The CDR3 region has the DNA TGTGCCAGCAGTTCGGGTTTCACTGAAGCTTTCTTT. Its translation: CASSSGFTEAFF. The V gene is TRBV6-2 or TRBV6-3, the J gene TRBJ1-1; D uncertain. The V end was cut by 4 bases, the J end by 4 bases, with 7 bases between. Germline loops: CDR1 MNHEY, CDR2 SVGEGT. The CDR3 contains 12 residues.